What follows are 21 T cell receptor beta chains derived from one specimen sequenced in a study of cytomegalovirus exposure and HLA in healthy donors. Primers included in the PCR were 60 Vbeta and 13 Jbeta primers. Some clones are missing from TCRdb's copy, which holds only in-frame ones; the method was immunoSEQ multiplex PCR. Found here are tens of thousands of clones, around 75% of them singletons; the top ten hold 20% to 25%. The specimen was PBMCs. All receptors come from a woman between 40 and 50 years old in good health and CMV-seropositive.

The rearrangement joins TRBV5-6 to TRBJ1-2, with D possibly being TRBD1 (6 bases). CDR3 length equals 15 residues. The V end was cut by 4 bases, the J end by 5 bases, with 18 bases between. CDR1 is SGHDT, CDR2 YYEEEE, per germline. The CDR3 DNA reads TGTGCCAGCAGCCGCCGGGACATCCATTCTTATGGCTACACCTTC. Translation: CASSRRDIHSYGYTF.

The rearrangement uses TRBV7-2 and TRBJ1-2; D is ambiguous. Trimming pared 1 base from V and 3 bases from J, leaving 6 bases between. CDR1 is SGHTA and CDR2 is FQGNSA in the germline V gene. CDR3 length equals 13 residues. The CDR3 region is CASSLELDYGYTF. The CDR3 DNA follows: TGTGCCAGCAGCTTAGAACTGGACTATGGCTACACCTTC.

The J gene is TRBJ2-5, the V gene TRBV13; TRBD2 aligns across 7 bases. The CDR3 spans 14 residues. After removal of 7 bases from V and 1 base from J, the junction contained 6 bases not matched to a gene. CDR1 is PRHDT, CDR2 FYEKMQ, per germline (reference sequence). The CDR3 nucleotides read TGTGCCAGCACCTCATGGGGGGGCCAAGAGACCCAGTACTTC. Its protein product is CASTSWGGQETQYF.

V gene TRBV30 combines with J gene TRBJ2-3; D remains unclear. Per the germline V gene, CDR1 is GTSNPN and CDR2 is SVGIG (reference sequence). The CDR3 consists of 11 residues. The V and J ends lost 4 bases and 4 bases respectively, with 6 bases between them. CDR3 loop: CAWNAADTQYF. DNA for the CDR3: TGTGCCTGGAATGCAGCAGATACGCAGTATTTT.

The gene calls are TRBV29-1 and TRBJ2-2; possibly TRBD2 for D (5 bases). CDR1 is SQVTM and CDR2 is ANQGSEA in the germline V gene. This CDR3 contains 13 residues. V dropped 6 bases and J dropped 1 base, with 9 bases sitting between them. In nucleotides, the CDR3 is TGCAGCGTGGGCCGGGGGAACACCGGGGAGCTGTTTTTT. This translates into CSVGRGNTGELFF.

The V call is TRBV2, the J call TRBJ2-7; 9 bases line up with TRBD1. With V trimmed by 4 bases and J by 2 bases, 6 bases remained unmatched. Germline V gives CDR1 SNHLY, CDR2 FYNNEI. This CDR3 contains 15 residues. CDR3 DNA: TGTGCCAGCAGTGGCCCTGGACAGGGGCCCTACGAGCAGTACTTC. It is translated as CASSGPGQGPYEQYF.

The rearrangement links TRBV5-1 to TRBJ1-1; perhaps TRBD1 as D (5 bases). Germline CDR1 and CDR2: SGHRS and YFSETQ. The ends were cut back, 0 bases at V and 4 bases at J, with 19 bases in the middle. This CDR3 has 17 amino acids. The CDR3 loop is CASSLAGGKGRPTEAFF. Written as DNA, the CDR3 is TGCGCCAGCAGCTTGGCCGGGGGAAAGGGGCGGCCCACTGAAGCTTTCTTT.

The table lists this clone with a count of one. V and J are TRBV27 and TRBJ2-5, with D perhaps being TRBD1 or TRBD2 (6 bases each). The J call is uncertain, as TRBJ2-7 better fits the DNA end. The V gene's germline CDR1 is MNHEY and CDR2 SMNVEV (reference sequence). The CDR3 has 13 amino acids. CDR3 DNA: TGTGCCAGCAGTTCCGGAGGGGGCTACGAGCAGTACTTC. Its translation: CASSSGGGYEQYF.

CDR3 nucleotides: TGTGCCAGCAGTCATGACTGGCAGGGAAACACCATATATTTT. Its protein product is CASSHDWQGNTIYF. The V gene is TRBV7-9, the J gene TRBJ1-3, with D unresolved. V lost 6 bases, J lost 4 bases, and 13 bases lay in between. Germline V CDR1 and CDR2: SEHNR, FQNEAQ (reference sequence). The CDR3 has 14 residues.

The V gene is TRBV19, the J gene TRBJ2-1, with D tentatively TRBD1 (6 bases). The CDR3 is 14 residues long. V lost 5 bases and J 6 bases, leaving 14 bases between the germline ends. Germline V lookup: CDR1 LNHDA, CDR2 SQIVND (reference sequence). Here the CDR3 DNA reads TGTGCCAGTAGTCCCACAGGGACGGGCAATGAGCAGTTCTTC. It specifies CASSPTGTGNEQFF.

The chain is built from TRBV7-2 and TRBJ1-1; perhaps TRBD1 as D (5 bases). With 5 bases removed from V and 1 base from J, the gap between germline ends came to 17 bases. In germline, CDR1 is SGHTA, CDR2 FQGNSA. The CDR3 sequence is 16 residues long. CDR3 coding DNA: TGTGCCAGCAGCCCCCAGGGTACCATACCGAACACTGAAGCTTTCTTT. Its protein is CASSPQGTIPNTEAFF.

This chain links TRBV5-1 with TRBJ2-3, with TRBD2 identical over 8 bases. Trimming cost V 2 bases and J 1 base; bases outside gene matches: 6. The CDR3 is made up of 16 amino acids. CDR1 and CDR2 (germline): SGHRS, YFSETQ. CDR3 coding DNA: TGCGCCAGCAGCTTTCTAGCGGGCGCCGGCACAGATACGCAGTATTTT. It codes for CASSFLAGAGTDTQYF.

The rearrangement links TRBV28 to TRBJ1-4; TRBD1 might be the D (5 bases). The V gene lost 8 bases and the J gene lost 7 bases, with 14 bases spanning the gap. CDR1 is MDHEN, CDR2 SYDVKM, per germline. CDR3 size: 13 residues. The CDR3 sequence is CASSGGTAEKLFF. DNA of the CDR3: TGTGCCAGCTCCGGGGGAACGGCTGAAAAACTGTTTTTT.

The CDR3 loop is CAWRDRAIYGYTF. CDR3 coding DNA: TGTGCCTGGAGGGACAGGGCCATCTATGGCTACACCTTC. This rearrangement joins TRBV30 to TRBJ1-2; 8 bases map to TRBD1. The junction had 4 bases not matched to a gene; V was cut back by 3 bases and J by 4 bases. Germline V lookup: CDR1 GTSNPN, CDR2 SVGIG (reference sequence). The CDR3 has 13 amino acids.

This clone was found once. J is TRBJ1-5 and V is TRBV28; the D gene is possibly TRBD1 (5 bases). Trimming took off 6 bases at V and 1 base at J, with 10 bases between the two ends. This CDR3 spans 14 amino acids. Germline lookup yields CDR1 MDHEN and CDR2 SYDVKM. The CDR3 loop is CASRVAGSNQPQHF. DNA for the CDR3: TGTGCCAGCAGGGTAGCAGGGAGCAATCAGCCCCAGCATTTT.

This clone was observed once. J is TRBJ1-1 and V is TRBV29-1; maybe TRBD1 (5 bases). Germline CDR1 reads SQVTM; CDR2 reads ANQGSEA. The CDR3 contains 14 residues. V lost 5 bases to trimming and J lost 3 bases, with 16 bases between them. The chain's CDR3 is CSVSSIAGDTEAFF. The CDR3 bases are TGCAGCGTTTCTTCTATAGCGGGGGACACTGAAGCTTTCTTT.

The V and J genes are TRBV5-1 and TRBJ1-1, with 9 bases fitting TRBD1. Unmatched junction bases numbered 9, after V lost 3 bases and J lost 3 bases. Germline CDR1 is SGHRS and CDR2 is YFSETQ. This CDR3 contains 16 residues. The CDR3 bases are TGCGCCAGCAGCTATGCCACAGGGGGCGCGGACACTGAAGCTTTCTTT. Its protein product is CASSYATGGADTEAFF.

A remark on this clone: The junction departs from germline at one end; a sequencing error may be responsible. This chain uses TRBV7-9 with TRBJ2-7; D is perhaps TRBD2 (6 bases). The CDR3 consists of 19 residues. The germline V gene has CDR1 SEHNR and CDR2 FQNEAQ (reference sequence). CDR3 sequence: CSSSSRLVLQRDISYEQYF. The DNA of the CDR3 is TGTTCCAGCAGCTCACGACTAGTTCTTCAACGGGATATTTCCTACGAGCAGTACTTC.

The chain employs TRBV5-1 and TRBJ2-3; 7 bases agree with TRBD2. Germline values: CDR1 SGHRS, CDR2 YFSETQ. Trimming at V came to 0 bases and at J to 2 bases, leaving 9 bases not matched to a gene. This CDR3 comprises 17 residues. Here the CDR3 DNA reads TGCGCCAGCAGCTTGGAGCGGGGCCACAAGGACACAGATACGCAGTATTTT. It translates to CASSLERGHKDTDTQYF. Filled out from reference TRBV5-1 and TRBJ2-3, the complete variable domain reads KAGVTQTPRYLIKTRGQQVTLSCSPISGHRSVSWYQQTPGQGLQFLFEYFSETQRNKGNFPGRFSGRQFSNSRSEMNVSTLELGDSALYLCASSLERGHKDTDTQYFGPGTRLTVL.

CDR3 DNA sequence: TGTGCCAGCACCGGACTAGCGGGGCCTTTGGCTGGGGCCAACGTCCTGACTTTC. Protein product: CASTGLAGPLAGANVLTF. The chain couples TRBV25-1 to TRBJ2-6; 12 bases fit TRBD2. This CDR3 is built from 18 residues. Per germline, CDR1 MGHDK and CDR2 SYGVNS. V lost 7 bases, J lost 2 bases, and 9 bases stayed unmatched.

This clone turned up a few times. Distinct nucleotide sequences in the sample also encode this CDR3. V gene TRBV5-6 combines with J gene TRBJ1-4; D is undetermined. This CDR3 is 12 amino acids long. Trimming cost V 2 bases and J 5 bases, with 4 bases left between them. CDR1 and CDR2 (germline): SGHDT, YYEEEE. The CDR3 nucleotides are TGTGCCAGCAGCTTATTAAATGAAAAACTGTTTTTT. Its protein is CASSLLNEKLFF.